This T cell receptor beta chain is from a study of blood T cell repertoires in COVID-19. Germline loops: CDR1 SEHNR, CDR2 FQNEAQ (reference sequence). The CDR3 totals 15 residues. The V end lost 5 bases, the J end lost 0 bases, and 13 bases lay between the germline ends. Some clones are missing from TCRdb's copy, which holds only in-frame ones; the method was immunoSEQ multiplex PCR. The sample records some 330,000 clones, roughly 90% being singletons. Sample: PBMCs or T cells enriched from blood (not recorded which). The sequence derives from a woman between 25 and 40 years old who had recovered from COVID-19. This chain links TRBV7-9 with TRBJ1-1; D is undetermined. The CDR3 coding sequence is TGTGCCAGCAGCAAAACGACGGGGATGAACACTGAAGCTTTCTTT. This gives the protein CASSKTTGMNTEAFF.